These 21 T cell receptor beta chains originate from one sample sequenced in a study of T cell responses to AZD1222 COVID-19 vaccine. The data were produced by immunoSEQ multiplex PCR, yet TCRdb's version contains in-frame clones alone and is incomplete. The sample has roughly 160,000 clones, about 92% seen once. The material sequenced was peripheral blood, taken on day 0 of MenACWY control vaccination. The receptors shown here come from an adult in good health.

The V gene is TRBV7-2, the J gene TRBJ1-5, with D tentatively TRBD1 (5 bases). Germline values: CDR1 SGHTA, CDR2 FQGNSA. V dropped 0 bases and J dropped 11 bases, with 20 bases sitting between them. There are 16 residues in the CDR3. The CDR3 DNA reads as TGTGCCAGCAGCTTAGCCGGCAGGCAGGGCCCCTCCGCCCAGCATTTT. Translated, it gives CASSLAGRQGPSAQHF.

The chain joins TRBV11-3 to TRBJ2-1; no clear D gene. In germline, CDR1 is SGHNT, CDR2 YENEEA. V was cut by 3 bases and J by 7 bases, with 10 bases left in between. The CDR3 has 13 residues. CDR3 sequence reads: CASSFEILNEQFF. The CDR3 DNA reads as TGTGCCAGCAGCTTTGAGATTCTGAATGAGCAGTTCTTC.

The rearrangement uses TRBV7-2 and TRBJ2-7; no clear D gene. Germline loops: CDR1 SGHTA, CDR2 FQGNSA. The CDR3 has 16 amino acids. The V end lost 1 base, the J end lost 4 bases, and 17 bases lay between the germline ends. CDR3 sequence: CASSLVAFPESYEQYF. CDR3 bases: TGTGCCAGCAGCTTAGTCGCGTTCCCGGAATCTTACGAGCAGTACTTC.

V and J are TRBV27 and TRBJ2-2; 7 bases match TRBD2. Trimming removed 4 bases from V and 3 bases from J; junction bases left unmatched: 14. Germline CDR1 and CDR2: MNHEY and SMNVEV (reference sequence). CDR3 length: 18 amino acids. This CDR3 is CASSSLFFGGLYTGELFF. CDR3 coding DNA: TGTGCCAGCAGTTCCCTCTTTTTCGGGGGGTTGTACACCGGGGAGCTGTTTTTT.

The V gene is TRBV7-3, the J gene TRBJ2-3, with unresolved D. CDR3 size: 17 residues. The germline V gene has CDR1 SGHTA and CDR2 FQGTGA. V gave up 1 base and J gave up 6 bases, with 20 bases separating them. The CDR3 DNA follows: TGTGCCAGCAGCTTAATGACCGCTGGTTGGGGTTCGGATACGCAGTATTTT. It codes for CASSLMTAGWGSDTQYF.

This chain connects TRBV30 to TRBJ1-2; D remains unclear. Germline V CDR1 and CDR2: GTSNPN, SVGIG (reference sequence). V lost 3 bases, J lost 4 bases, and 12 bases lay in between. The CDR3 covers 13 residues. The CDR3 protein is CAWREGAGYGYTF. DNA for the CDR3: TGTGCCTGGAGGGAGGGAGCGGGCTATGGCTACACCTTC.

The gene calls are TRBV27 and TRBJ1-5, with a weak D call TRBD1 (5 bases). CDR3 length equals 16 residues. The V end was cut by 0 bases, the J end by 0 bases, with 9 bases between. Germline V gene sequence: CDR1 MNHEY, CDR2 SMNVEV (reference sequence). The DNA for the CDR3 is TGTGCCAGCAGTTTATCGTGGGGCCGTAGCAATCAGCCCCAGCATTTT. This sequence encodes CASSLSWGRSNQPQHF.

Comments on this clone: Its ends do not fully match the called genes, so a read error is possible. Other nucleotide sequences in the sample specify the same CDR3. The chain uses TRBV5-4 and TRBJ1-2; TRBD1 aligns across 8 bases. The CDR3 contains 12 residues. Germline values: CDR1 SGHNT, CDR2 YYREEE (reference sequence). CDR3 bases: TGTGCCAGTAGCTCGGACAGGGTTGGCTACACCTTC. Amino acids: CASSSDRVGYTF. The full variable domain, with the rest looked up from reference TRBV5-4 and TRBJ1-2, is ETGVTQSPTHLIKTRGQQVTLRCSSQSGHNTVSWYQQALGQGPQFIFQYYREEENGRGNFPPRFSGLQFPNYSSELNVNALELDDSALYLCASSSDRVGYTFGSGTRLTVV.

The rearrangement joins TRBV7-9 to TRBJ2-3; 11 positions agree with TRBD2. With V trimmed by 2 bases and J by 3 bases, 1 base remained unmatched. In germline, CDR1 is SEHNR, CDR2 FQNEAQ (reference sequence). This CDR3 spans 15 amino acids. The CDR3 nucleotides read TGTGCCAGCAGCTTACCTAGCGGGAGGACAGATACGCAGTATTTT. This codes for CASSLPSGRTDTQYF.

The chain combines TRBV5-1 with TRBJ1-1; D might be TRBD1 (5 bases). This CDR3 is built from 14 residues. The germline CDR1 and CDR2 sequences are SGHRS and YFSETQ. The ends were cut back, 3 bases at V and 1 base at J, with 10 bases in the middle. The CDR3 reads CASSWDGTNTEAFF. The DNA of the CDR3 is TGCGCCAGCAGCTGGGACGGGACGAACACTGAAGCTTTCTTT. Complete variable domain (other parts from reference TRBV5-1 and TRBJ1-1): KAGVTQTPRYLIKTRGQQVTLSCSPISGHRSVSWYQQTPGQGLQFLFEYFSETQRNKGNFPGRFSGRQFSNSRSEMNVSTLELGDSALYLCASSWDGTNTEAFFGQGTRLTVV.

V is TRBV2 and J is TRBJ1-5; 7 bases match TRBD1. In germline, CDR1 is SNHLY, CDR2 FYNNEI. The V segment lost 5 bases and the J segment 1 base; nucleotides outside the gene matches: 2. This CDR3 has 14 amino acids. The CDR3 sequence is CASSSGGSNQPQHF. The CDR3 DNA reads as TGTGCCAGCAGTTCAGGGGGAAGCAATCAGCCCCAGCATTTT.

The chain links TRBV19 to TRBJ2-2; no reliable D call. Looked up from germline, CDR1 is LNHDA and CDR2 is SQIVND (reference sequence). The CDR3 extends over 11 amino acids. V was shortened by 9 bases and J by 4 bases, with 6 bases between the two germline ends. CDR3 sequence (DNA): TGTGCCAGCAGTTTCACCGGGGAGCTGTTTTTT. It yields the protein CASSFTGELFF.

V and J are TRBV5-1 and TRBJ2-5, with a possible D match to TRBD2 (5 bases). The CDR3 covers 14 residues. Per germline, CDR1 SGHRS and CDR2 YFSETQ. Between the trimmed V and J ends, which lost 7 bases and 2 bases, there was a span of 15 bases. CDR3 sequence reads: CASRGFPQQETQYF. In nucleotides, the CDR3 is TGCGCCAGCCGGGGATTCCCGCAGCAAGAGACCCAGTACTTC.

This clone is a singleton in its sample. The genes are TRBV6-2 or TRBV6-3 and TRBJ2-6; D gene ambiguous. The germline gives CDR1 MNHEY, CDR2 SVGEGT. There are 16 residues in the CDR3. With 5 bases removed from V and 0 bases from J, the gap between germline ends came to 11 bases. The CDR3 DNA reads TGTGCCAGCAGTAACCTACAGAGCTCTGGGGCCAACGTCCTGACTTTC. Protein product: CASSNLQSSGANVLTF.

The gene calls are TRBV30 and TRBJ2-1; D is ambiguous. The germline V gene has CDR1 GTSNPN and CDR2 SVGIG (reference sequence). The V end lost 5 bases, the J end lost 2 bases, and 10 bases lay between the germline ends. The length of the CDR3 is 13 residues. CDR3 amino acids: CAWVEGTYNEQFF. CDR3 DNA sequence: TGTGCCTGGGTAGAAGGGACCTACAATGAGCAGTTCTTC.

The rearrangement links TRBV19 to TRBJ2-7; no clear D. The CDR3 runs to 16 residues. Trimming removed 4 bases from V and 2 bases from J, with 18 bases in between. The germline V gene encodes CDR1 LNHDA and CDR2 SQIVND (reference sequence). DNA for the CDR3: TGTGCCAGTAGTAGACCCTCGGGCTTCCCACCCTACGAGCAGTACTTC. The encoded protein is CASSRPSGFPPYEQYF.

This clone was seen a single time. V usage is TRBV19 and J usage is TRBJ1-6, with a possible D match to TRBD1 (6 bases). Trimming cost V 5 bases and J 7 bases, with 12 bases left between them. The CDR3 spans 14 residues. Germline lookup yields CDR1 LNHDA and CDR2 SQIVND (reference sequence). This chain's CDR3 is CASSSEDRNSPLHF. The CDR3 bases are TGTGCCAGTAGTTCCGAAGACAGGAATTCACCCCTCCACTTT.

The chain couples TRBV7-3 to TRBJ1-1; perhaps TRBD1 as D (5 bases). The ends were cut back, 5 bases at V and 10 bases at J, with 20 bases in the middle. This CDR3 has 14 amino acids. CDR1 and CDR2 from the germline V gene are SGHTA and FQGTGA. The chain's CDR3 is CASSPMGQSRVAFF. The DNA of the CDR3 is TGTGCCAGCAGCCCAATGGGGCAAAGTAGGGTAGCTTTCTTT.

This CDR3 reads CASSLTGLAGDEQYF. In nucleotides, the CDR3 is TGTGCCAGCAGCTTAACGGGACTAGCGGGAGACGAGCAGTACTTC. V is TRBV7-3 and J is TRBJ2-7, with TRBD2 identical over 14 bases. With 0 bases clipped from V and 5 bases from J, the junction kept 0 bases outside the gene matches. Per germline, CDR1 SGHTA and CDR2 FQGTGA. The CDR3 runs to 15 residues. The complete variable domain, with remaining parts taken from reference TRBV7-3 and TRBJ2-7, reads GAGVSQTPSNKVTEKGKYVELRCDPISGHTALYWYRQSLGQGPEFLIYFQGTGAADDSGLPNDRFFAVRPEGSVSTLKIQRTERGDSAVYLCASSLTGLAGDEQYFGPGTRLTVT.

The gene calls are TRBV27 and TRBJ2-3; TRBD2 aligns across 8 bases. The germline CDR1 and CDR2 sequences are MNHEY and SMNVEV (reference sequence). V lost 7 bases to trimming and J lost 2 bases; unmatched junction nucleotides: 8. The CDR3 has 15 residues. CDR3 sequence reads: CASKEAGVSTDTQYF. In nucleotides, the CDR3 is TGTGCCAGCAAGGAAGCGGGAGTTTCCACAGATACGCAGTATTTT.

The genes are TRBV7-2 and TRBJ2-3; D uncertain. Germline values: CDR1 SGHTA, CDR2 FQGNSA. Deletions cut 4 bases from V and 0 bases from J, with 2 bases between. The CDR3 loop spans 12 amino acids. The CDR3 nucleotides read TGTGCCAGCAGCTCTAGCACAGATACGCAGTATTTT. The encoded protein is CASSSSTDTQYF. Together with reference TRBV7-2 and TRBJ2-3, the CDR3 gives the full variable domain: GAGVSQSPSNKVTEKGKDVELRCDPISGHTALYWYRQSLGQGLEFLIYFQGNSAPDKSGLPSDRFSAERTGGSVSTLTIQRTQQEDSAVYLCASSSSTDTQYFGPGTRLTVL.